Each of the 26 T cell receptor beta chains below was sequenced from the same sample in a study of T cell responses to AZD1222 COVID-19 vaccine. The assay was immunoSEQ multiplex PCR, and TCRdb's table has in-frame clones only and misses some. The sample lists 84,000 or so clones; approximately 89% were seen once. Sequenced material: peripheral blood, taken on day 0 of MenACWY control vaccination. The receptor source for this set is an adult in good health.

The chain recombines TRBV13 with TRBJ2-1; 13 bases line up with TRBD2. V lost 6 bases to trimming and J lost 4 bases; unmatched junction nucleotides: 6. The CDR3 runs 16 residues. CDR1 PRHDT and CDR2 FYEKMQ come from the germline V gene (reference sequence). CDR3 region: CASSRLAGGNYNEQFF. CDR3 in DNA: TGTGCCAGCAGTCGACTAGCGGGAGGAAATTACAATGAGCAGTTCTTC.

V is TRBV4-1 and J is TRBJ2-3; possibly TRBD2 for D (6 bases). The CDR3 spans 14 residues. Trimming took 5 bases from V and 5 from J, leaving 14 bases between them. CDR1 and CDR2 from the germline V gene are MGHRA and YSYEKL. The chain's CDR3 is CASSFGLPQDTQYF. CDR3 nucleotide sequence: TGCGCCAGCAGCTTCGGACTACCCCAAGATACGCAGTATTTT.

The gene calls are TRBV18 and TRBJ1-2, with D possibly matching TRBD1 (6 bases). The germline V and J ends were trimmed by 3 bases and 3 bases, with 14 bases remaining between them. The germline CDR1 and CDR2 sequences are KGHSH and LQKENI. This CDR3 spans 15 amino acids. CDR3 nucleotide sequence: TGTGCCAGCTCACCTCGAAGGGAGGGGGACTATGGCTACACCTTC. Translation gives CASSPRREGDYGYTF.

The chain carries TRBV21-1 and TRBJ1-2. TRBV21-1 is tagged as a pseudogene. CDR3 length: 13 amino acids. For the CDR3, the DNA is TGTGCCAGCAGCAGGTCGCCCGAGGAGGGCTACACCTTC. Translated: CASSRSPEEGYTF.

This chain joins TRBV5-1 and TRBJ2-3; D is possibly TRBD2 (6 bases). Between the trimmed V and J ends, which lost 2 bases and 6 bases, there was a span of 13 bases. CDR1 is SGHRS, CDR2 YFSETQ, per germline. The CDR3 contains 14 residues. CDR3 amino acids: CASSFGGVGDTQYF. The CDR3 DNA sequence: TGCGCCAGCAGCTTTGGAGGGGTGGGGGATACGCAGTATTTT.

The rearrangement links TRBV12-3 or TRBV12-4 to TRBJ1-6; D possibly corresponds to TRBD1 (5 bases). The CDR3 is 13 residues long. The V end was cut by 6 bases, the J end by 8 bases, with 11 bases between. For the CDR3, the DNA is TGTGCCAGCAGGGGGACGGACTATTCACCCCTCCACTTT. Protein product: CASRGTDYSPLHF.

This clone appeared a single time. The chain joins TRBV27 to TRBJ2-1, with no clear D. The germline CDR1 and CDR2 sequences are MNHEY and SMNVEV (reference sequence). The CDR3 has 9 residues. V gave up 4 bases and J gave up 14 bases, with 6 bases separating them. The CDR3, as DNA: TGTGCCAGCAGTTCCCCTAAGTTCTTC. It translates to CASSSPKFF.

The chain combines TRBV19 with TRBJ2-1; D remains unclear. CDR3 length: 14 amino acids. Germline V gives CDR1 LNHDA, CDR2 SQIVND (reference sequence). Trimming stripped 3 bases from V and 5 bases from J, with 11 bases between. The CDR3 spells CASSILFTDNEQFF. For the CDR3, the DNA is TGTGCCAGTAGTATTCTTTTCACTGACAATGAGCAGTTCTTC.

Of note for this clone: The CDR3 carries no conserved terminal phenylalanine or tryptophan, so it likely arises from a read error. It is unclear where the CDR3 begins or ends on the DNA, so no DNA is shown, and the CDR3 is as TCRdb lists it. This chain connects TRBV28 to TRBJ2-7; TRBD2, the table's D call, was not compared with the DNA. The germline gives CDR1 MDHEN, CDR2 SYDVKM. The CDR3 is 11 residues long, ends included. The CDR3: CASSAMGLAFL.

V usage is TRBV9 and J usage is TRBJ2-2; D unresolved. The CDR3 is made up of 14 amino acids. The germline V gene encodes CDR1 SGDLS and CDR2 YYNGEE. V was clipped by 1 base and J by 3 bases, with 7 bases between them. For the CDR3, the DNA is TGTGCCAGCAGCGTAAGCAGCTACACCGGGGAGCTGTTTTTT. This codes for CASSVSSYTGELFF.

The rearrangement joins TRBV12-3 or TRBV12-4 to TRBJ2-5; D gene ambiguous. This CDR3 region has 12 residues. Between the trimmed V and J ends, which lost 5 bases and 7 bases, there was a span of 11 bases. For the CDR3, the DNA is TGTGCCAGCAGTCCCTCGGCTTGGACCCAGTACTTC. It yields the protein CASSPSAWTQYF.

The chain has TRBV5-1 and TRBJ2-3; D not resolved. The CDR3 is 14 amino acids. V lost 0 bases to trimming and J lost 2 bases, with 7 bases between them. Per the germline V gene, CDR1 is SGHRS and CDR2 is YFSETQ. The CDR3 DNA reads TGCGCCAGCAGCTTGGGCAGGACCACAGATACGCAGTATTTT. This encodes CASSLGRTTDTQYF.

The rearrangement uses TRBV19 and TRBJ2-7; D assignment may be TRBD1 or TRBD2 (5 bases each). CDR3 size: 15 residues. Germline V gene sequence: CDR1 LNHDA, CDR2 SQIVND (reference sequence). Trimming removed 6 bases at V and 2 bases at J, with 17 bases between. CDR3 protein: CASSNRGTQAYEQYF. The DNA of the CDR3 is TGTGCCAGTAGCAATCGGGGAACACAGGCCTACGAGCAGTACTTC. The full variable domain, with the rest looked up from reference TRBV19 and TRBJ2-7, is DGGITQSPKYLFRKEGQNVTLSCEQNLNHDAMYWYRQDPGQGLRLIYYSQIVNDFQKGDIAEGYSVSREKKESFPLTVTSAQKNPTAFYLCASSNRGTQAYEQYFGPGTRLTVT.

The chain joins TRBV6-2 or TRBV6-3 to TRBJ2-7; weak D call: TRBD1 (5 bases). The V end lost 2 bases, the J end lost 6 bases, and 8 bases lay between the germline ends. This CDR3 has 12 amino acids. Germline assignment: CDR1 MNHEY and CDR2 SVGEGT. CDR3 protein: CASSYGRGEQYF. The CDR3 DNA follows: TGTGCCAGCAGTTACGGTAGGGGCGAGCAGTACTTC.

This clone was observed a single time. The V call is TRBV2, the J call TRBJ2-1; tentatively, D is TRBD1 or TRBD2 (5 bases each). Trimming removed 5 bases at V and 4 bases at J, with 15 bases between. This CDR3 is 15 amino acids long. Germline CDR1 is SNHLY and CDR2 is FYNNEI. The CDR3 loop is CASSYSGSPYNEQFF. In nucleotides, the CDR3 is TGTGCCAGCAGTTACTCAGGGAGCCCGTACAATGAGCAGTTCTTC.

The chain uses TRBV6-5 and TRBJ1-4; D may be TRBD1 (5 bases). The germline V and J ends were trimmed by 0 bases and 5 bases, with 13 bases remaining between them. Germline CDR1 and CDR2: MNHEY and SVGAGI. The CDR3 has 16 amino acids. The CDR3 spells CASSYSWAGQNEKLFF. The CDR3 nucleotides read TGTGCCAGCAGTTACTCATGGGCAGGACAAAATGAAAAACTGTTTTTT.

The V and J genes are TRBV19 and TRBJ1-1, with TRBD1 as a possible D gene (6 bases). V was cut by 5 bases and J by 0 bases, with 19 bases left in between. The V gene's germline CDR1 is LNHDA and CDR2 SQIVND (reference sequence). The CDR3 consists of 17 residues. The CDR3: CASSDRFGGAVNTEAFF. The DNA for the CDR3 is TGTGCCAGTAGTGATCGGTTCGGGGGCGCGGTGAACACTGAAGCTTTCTTT.

This clone was detected once. This sequence joins TRBV18 and TRBJ2-5, with 7 bases matching TRBD1. Per germline, CDR1 KGHSH and CDR2 LQKENI. V dropped 1 base and J dropped 2; count of bases not matched to a gene: 1. The CDR3 sequence is 14 residues long. Written as DNA, the CDR3 is TGTGCCAGCTCACCACGGGACAGTCAAGAGACCCAGTACTTC. Its protein product is CASSPRDSQETQYF.

The chain carries TRBV25-1 and TRBJ2-3; TRBD2 agrees at 9 bases. The CDR3 consists of 13 residues. CDR1 and CDR2 from the germline V gene are MGHDK and SYGVNS. V lost 7 bases to trimming and J lost 5 bases; unmatched junction nucleotides: 4. The CDR3 DNA sequence: TGTGCCAGCAATTTAGCGGGAGTAGATACGCAGTATTTT. Its protein is CASNLAGVDTQYF. The whole variable domain, filled in from reference TRBV25-1 and TRBJ2-3, reads EADIYQTPRYLVIGTGKKITLECSQTMGHDKMYWYQQDPGMELHLIHYSYGVNSTEKGDLSSESTVSRIRTEHFPLTLESARPSHTSQYLCASNLAGVDTQYFGPGTRLTVL.

This chain links TRBV5-1 with TRBJ2-3; 9 bases fit TRBD2. Germline CDR1 reads SGHRS; CDR2 reads YFSETQ. Trimming cost V 4 bases and J 0 bases; bases outside gene matches: 6. The CDR3 length is 16 residues. The chain's CDR3 is CASSPGTSTSTDTQYF. The CDR3 coding sequence is TGCGCCAGCAGCCCAGGGACTAGCACTAGCACAGATACGCAGTATTTT.

The V and J genes are TRBV5-7 and TRBJ1-5, with 9 bases identical to TRBD1. TRBV5-7 is noted as an ORF with a role that remains uncertain. J gave up 7 bases and V 4 bases, and 15 bases lay outside the gene matches. The CDR3 has 17 amino acids. CDR3 DNA sequence: TGTGCCAGCAGCCTACAAGGGACAGGGCTCCGTCAACAGCCCCAGCATTTT. This codes for CASSLQGTGLRQQPQHF.

The rearrangement links TRBV7-9 to TRBJ2-2; 9 bases agree with TRBD1. Germline values: CDR1 SEHNR, CDR2 FQNEAQ (reference sequence). J gave up 5 bases and V 1 base, and 5 bases lay outside the gene matches. The length of the CDR3 is 16 residues. CDR3 nucleotides: TGTGCCAGCAGCTTAGGCGTGGGACAGGGTACCGGGGAGCTGTTTTTT. Its translation: CASSLGVGQGTGELFF.

The chain's CDR3 is CASSLGRSSDEQFF. CDR3 bases: TGCGCCAGCAGCTTGGGACGCTCTAGCGATGAGCAGTTCTTC. V gene TRBV5-1 combines with J gene TRBJ2-1, with a weak D call TRBD2 (6 bases). This CDR3 has 14 amino acids. The V gene's germline CDR1 is SGHRS and CDR2 YFSETQ. V was cut by 0 bases and J by 8 bases, with 12 bases left in between.

Written as DNA, the CDR3 is TGCGCCAGCAGCTTGGCCGGGGACTACACTGAAGCTTTCTTT. Amino acid sequence: CASSLAGDYTEAFF. V gene TRBV5-1 combines with J gene TRBJ1-1, with D maybe TRBD1 (5 bases). The CDR3 runs 14 residues. Trimming stripped 0 bases from V and 3 bases from J, with 9 bases between. Germline assignment: CDR1 SGHRS and CDR2 YFSETQ.

The chain uses TRBV5-1 and TRBJ2-5, with 10 bases aligning to TRBD1. This CDR3 has 14 residues. Germline V gene data show CDR1 as SGHRS and CDR2 as YFSETQ. With V trimmed by 4 bases and J by 5 bases, 5 bases remained unmatched. The CDR3 DNA follows: TGCGCCAGCAGCGTGAGGGACAGGGGTGAGACCCAGTACTTC. Its protein product is CASSVRDRGETQYF.

This sequence joins TRBV9 and TRBJ2-7; no reliable D call. CDR3 length equals 14 residues. V dropped 4 bases and J dropped 4 bases, with 15 bases sitting between them. Germline lookup yields CDR1 SGDLS and CDR2 YYNGEE. For the CDR3, the DNA is TGTGCCAGCAGCCCACTGGGTCTCCTTTACGAGCAGTACTTC. It is translated as CASSPLGLLYEQYF.